This record looks at one T cell receptor beta chain sequence and its context. The antigen remains unidentified. This sample was included in a study of siplizumab effects on memory and regulatory T cells. Study-level points and caveats: Suppression by proliferating Tregs derived from siplizumab cultures was not verified.

Assaying covered roughly 92,000 TCR templates per sample. Sequencing used immunoSEQ multiplex PCR; TCRdb keeps in-frame clones, though not all of them. The sample includes around 100,000 clones, 91% seen only once; the top ten take roughly 2.7%. Looked up from germline, CDR1 is SGHNT and CDR2 is YYREEE (reference sequence). V dropped 1 base and J dropped 5 bases, with 18 bases sitting between them. The CDR3 is made up of 16 amino acids. The source is a human donor in good health. Some clones in this sample may be carry-over from other donors' samples. Sequencing used CD4+ T cells sorted from blood. The chain is built from TRBV5-4 and TRBJ2-5; D is possibly TRBD1 (5 bases). CDR3: CASSLSRAALRETQYF. The DNA of the CDR3 is TGTGCCAGCAGCTTGAGCAGGGCAGCTCTCCGGGAGACCCAGTACTTC.